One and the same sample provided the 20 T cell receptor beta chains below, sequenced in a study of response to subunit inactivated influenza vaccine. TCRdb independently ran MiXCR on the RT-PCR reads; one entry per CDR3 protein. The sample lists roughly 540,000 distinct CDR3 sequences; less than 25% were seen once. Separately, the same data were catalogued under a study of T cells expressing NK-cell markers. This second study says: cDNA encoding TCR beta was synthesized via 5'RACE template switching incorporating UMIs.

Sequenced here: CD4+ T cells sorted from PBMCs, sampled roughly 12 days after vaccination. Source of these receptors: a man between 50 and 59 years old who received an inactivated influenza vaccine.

CDR3 region: CASSQSSRFEGEQYF. The CDR3 DNA sequence: TGCGCCAGCAGCCAAAGTAGCAGGTTCGAGGGGGAGCAGTACTTC. This chain joins TRBV4-1 and TRBJ2-7; D may correspond to TRBD1 or TRBD2 (5 bases each). CDR1 MGHRA and CDR2 YSYEKL come from the germline V gene. This CDR3 contains 15 residues. With 2 bases removed from V and 7 bases from J, the gap between germline ends came to 18 bases.

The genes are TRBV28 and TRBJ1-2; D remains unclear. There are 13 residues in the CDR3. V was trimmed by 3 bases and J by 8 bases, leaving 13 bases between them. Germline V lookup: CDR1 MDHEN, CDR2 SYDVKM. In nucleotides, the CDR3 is TGTGCCAGCAGTTTTTCCCCCCAGAAAGGCTACACCTTC. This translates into CASSFSPQKGYTF.

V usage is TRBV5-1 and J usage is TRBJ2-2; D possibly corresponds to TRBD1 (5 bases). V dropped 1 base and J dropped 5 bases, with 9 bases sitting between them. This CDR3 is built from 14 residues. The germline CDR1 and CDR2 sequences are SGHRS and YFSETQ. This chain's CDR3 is CASSLSQGTGELFF. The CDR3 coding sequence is TGCGCCAGCAGCTTGTCCCAGGGAACCGGGGAGCTGTTTTTT.

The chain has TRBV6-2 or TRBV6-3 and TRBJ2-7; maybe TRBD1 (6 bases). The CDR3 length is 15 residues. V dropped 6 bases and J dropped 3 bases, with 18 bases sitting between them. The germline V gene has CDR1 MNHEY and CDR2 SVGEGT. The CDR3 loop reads CASRRGMGLGYEQYF. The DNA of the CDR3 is TGTGCCAGCAGGAGGGGGATGGGATTGGGCTACGAGCAGTACTTC.

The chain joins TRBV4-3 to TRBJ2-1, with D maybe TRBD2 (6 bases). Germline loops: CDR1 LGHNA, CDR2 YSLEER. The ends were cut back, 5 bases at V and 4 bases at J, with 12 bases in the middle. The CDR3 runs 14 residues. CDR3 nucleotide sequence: TGCGCCAGCAGCAATATCGGGGGATACAATGAGCAGTTCTTC. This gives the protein CASSNIGGYNEQFF.

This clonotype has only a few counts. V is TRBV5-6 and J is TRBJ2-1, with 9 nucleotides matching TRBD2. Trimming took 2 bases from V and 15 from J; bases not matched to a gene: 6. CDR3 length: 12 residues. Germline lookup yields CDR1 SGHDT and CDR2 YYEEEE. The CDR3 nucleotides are TGTGCCAGCAGCTTCTCACTAGCGGGTGTGTTCTTC. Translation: CASSFSLAGVFF.

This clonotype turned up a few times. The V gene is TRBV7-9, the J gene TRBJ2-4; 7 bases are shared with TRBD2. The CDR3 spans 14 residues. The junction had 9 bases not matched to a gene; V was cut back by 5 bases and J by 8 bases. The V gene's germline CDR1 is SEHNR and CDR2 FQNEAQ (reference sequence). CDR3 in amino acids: CASSRAGLGDIQYF. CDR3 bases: TGTGCCAGCAGCCGAGCGGGACTGGGGGACATTCAGTACTTC.

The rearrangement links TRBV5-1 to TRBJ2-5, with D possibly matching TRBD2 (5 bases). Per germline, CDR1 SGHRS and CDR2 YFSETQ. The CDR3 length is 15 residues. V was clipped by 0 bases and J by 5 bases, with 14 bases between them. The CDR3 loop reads CASSLDRGFRETQYF. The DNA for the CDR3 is TGCGCCAGCAGCTTGGATCGGGGATTTCGGGAGACCCAGTACTTC. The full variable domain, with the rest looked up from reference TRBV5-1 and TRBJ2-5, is KAGVTQTPRYLIKTRGQQVTLSCSPISGHRSVSWYQQTPGQGLQFLFEYFSETQRNKGNFPGRFSGRQFSNSRSEMNVSTLELGDSALYLCASSLDRGFRETQYFGPGTRLLVL.

The CDR3 coding sequence is TGCAGTGCTAGAGATCGGGGACTAGAAAAAGCGAGTGAGCAGTTCTTC. Translating it yields CSARDRGLEKASEQFF. The chain combines TRBV20-1 with TRBJ2-1; 8 bases fit TRBD2. The germline V gene has CDR1 DFQATT and CDR2 SNEGSKA (reference sequence). V gave up 0 bases and J gave up 9 bases; unmatched junction bases: 13. This CDR3 spans 16 amino acids.

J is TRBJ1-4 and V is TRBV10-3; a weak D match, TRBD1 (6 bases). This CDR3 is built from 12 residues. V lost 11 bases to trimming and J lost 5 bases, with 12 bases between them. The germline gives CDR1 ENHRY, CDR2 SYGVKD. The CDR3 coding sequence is TGTGCCGTCGGACAGATCAATGAAAAACTGTTTTTT. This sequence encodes CAVGQINEKLFF.

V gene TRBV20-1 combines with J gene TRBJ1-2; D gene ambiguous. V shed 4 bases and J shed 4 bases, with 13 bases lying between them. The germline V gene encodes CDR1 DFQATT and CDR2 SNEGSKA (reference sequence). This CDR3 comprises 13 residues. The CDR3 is CSATQDGRYGYTF. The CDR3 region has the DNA TGCAGTGCTACTCAGGACGGGCGCTATGGCTACACCTTC.

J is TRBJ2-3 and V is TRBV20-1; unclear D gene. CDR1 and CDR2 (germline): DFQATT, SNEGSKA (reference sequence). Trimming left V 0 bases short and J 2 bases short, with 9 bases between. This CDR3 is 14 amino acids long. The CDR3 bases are TGCAGTGCTAGAGATCAACAAGCCACAGATACGCAGTATTTT. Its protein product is CSARDQQATDTQYF.

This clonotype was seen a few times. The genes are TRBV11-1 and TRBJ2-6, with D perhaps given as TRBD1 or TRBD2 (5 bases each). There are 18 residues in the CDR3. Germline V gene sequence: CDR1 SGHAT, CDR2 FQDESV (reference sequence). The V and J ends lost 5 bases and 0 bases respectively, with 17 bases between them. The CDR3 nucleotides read TGTGCCAGCAGCCCCTCTAACGGGGCATCCTCTGGGGCCAACGTCCTGACTTTC. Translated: CASSPSNGASSGANVLTF.

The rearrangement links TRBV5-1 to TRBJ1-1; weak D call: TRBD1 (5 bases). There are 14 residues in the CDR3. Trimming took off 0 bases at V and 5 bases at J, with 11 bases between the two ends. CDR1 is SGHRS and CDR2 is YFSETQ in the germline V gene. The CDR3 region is CASSLAGKGTEAFF. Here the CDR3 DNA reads TGCGCCAGCAGCTTGGCAGGGAAGGGAACTGAAGCTTTCTTT.

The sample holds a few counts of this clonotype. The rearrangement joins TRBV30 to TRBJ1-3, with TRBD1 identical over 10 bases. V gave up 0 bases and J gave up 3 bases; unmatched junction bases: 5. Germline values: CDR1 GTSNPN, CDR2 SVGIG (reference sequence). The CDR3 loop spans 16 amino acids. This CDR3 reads CAWSVLRTGGGNTIYF. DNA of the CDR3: TGTGCCTGGAGTGTATTGCGGACAGGGGGTGGAAACACCATATATTTT.

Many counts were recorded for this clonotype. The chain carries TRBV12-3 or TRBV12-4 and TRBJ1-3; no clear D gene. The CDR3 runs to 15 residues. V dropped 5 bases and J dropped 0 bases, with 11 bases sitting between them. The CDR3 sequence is CASSGGRSSGNTIYF. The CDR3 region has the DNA TGTGCCAGCAGTGGAGGACGGAGCTCTGGAAACACCATATATTTT.

In nucleotides, the CDR3 is TGCGCCAGCAGCCACGAAGGCTTTAATGAAAAACTGTTTTTT. The encoded protein is CASSHEGFNEKLFF. The V gene is TRBV4-1, the J gene TRBJ1-4; D remains unclear. This CDR3 comprises 14 residues. Germline V gene lookup returns CDR1 MGHRA and CDR2 YSYEKL. The V end was cut by 3 bases, the J end by 4 bases, with 9 bases between.

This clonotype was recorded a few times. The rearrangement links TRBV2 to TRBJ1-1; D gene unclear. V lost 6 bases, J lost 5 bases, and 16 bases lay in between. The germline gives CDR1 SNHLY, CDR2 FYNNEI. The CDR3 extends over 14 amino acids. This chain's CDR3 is CASRPAGQATEAFF. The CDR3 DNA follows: TGTGCCAGCAGACCCGCCGGGCAGGCAACTGAAGCTTTCTTT.

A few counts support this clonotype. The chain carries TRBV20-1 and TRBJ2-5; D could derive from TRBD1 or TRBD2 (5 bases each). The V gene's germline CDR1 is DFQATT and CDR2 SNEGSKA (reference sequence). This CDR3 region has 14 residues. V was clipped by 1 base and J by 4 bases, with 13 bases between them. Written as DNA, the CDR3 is TGCAGTGCTAGAGGGTGGGGGTTGTTAGAGACCCAGTACTTC. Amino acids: CSARGWGLLETQYF.

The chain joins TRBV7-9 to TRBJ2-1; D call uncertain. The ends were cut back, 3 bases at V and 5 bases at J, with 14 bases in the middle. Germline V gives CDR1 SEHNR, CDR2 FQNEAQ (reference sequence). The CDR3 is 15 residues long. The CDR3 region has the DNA TGTGCCAGCAGCTTCGCGGTAGGGAATCACAATGAGCAGTTCTTC. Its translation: CASSFAVGNHNEQFF. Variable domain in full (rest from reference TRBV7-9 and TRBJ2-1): DTGVSQNPRHKITKRGQNVTFRCDPISEHNRLYWYRQTLGQGPEFLTYFQNEAQLEKSRLLSDRFSAERPKGSFSTLEIQRTEQGDSAMYLCASSFAVGNHNEQFFGPGTRLTVL.